What follows is one T cell receptor (beta chain) and its context. Its antigen is unidentified. This sample is part of a study of vaccination effects on CD4 cells after COVID-19. When around nine days of culture had elapsed, CD4+ T cells were isolated. Prior SARS-CoV-2 infection was absent in the vaccine recipients, as shown by negative nucleocapsid antibodies. In the cultures, half the medium was exchanged for IL-2 medium on days 3 and 7. Clones were read by immunoSEQ multiplex PCR, and TCRdb kept only the in-frame ones, dropping some. The sample records 50,000 to 60,000 clones, more than 60% being singletons. Findings and limits, study-wide: Clones induced by infection and by vaccine showed marked clonal contraction late after vaccination. A shortage of convalescent patients and an absence of early post-infection timepoints characterized the study.

The germline V and J ends were trimmed by 2 bases and 6 bases, with 5 bases remaining between them. The CDR3 runs to 11 residues. Per germline, CDR1 SGHDT and CDR2 YYEEEE. The clonotype was recovered from a human donor who received a COVID-19 vaccine. This chain connects TRBV5-6 to TRBJ2-5; D gene uncertain. The specimen comprised CD4+ T cells from PBMCs cultured without peptide, sampled before COVID-19 vaccination. The CDR3 loop reads CASSFGQTQYF. In DNA, the CDR3 is TGTGCCAGCAGCTTTGGACAGACCCAGTACTTC.